One sample yielded the 14 T cell receptor beta chains listed below, sequenced in a study of cytomegalovirus exposure and HLA in healthy donors. Assay used: immunoSEQ multiplex PCR; TCRdb lists only in-frame clones, some missing. This table has roughly 120,000 clones, roughly 90% appearing once. The sample was PBMCs. The receptors come from a woman aged 18-29 years in good health and CMV-seronegative.

This chain joins TRBV7-8 and TRBJ2-1, with TRBD2 matching over 13 bases. Germline values: CDR1 SGHVS, CDR2 FQNEAQ. Unmatched junction bases numbered 3, after V lost 6 bases and J lost 10 bases. This CDR3 has 13 residues. The CDR3 reads CASSGGLAGEQFF. CDR3 in DNA: TGTGCCAGCAGTGGGGGACTAGCGGGAGAGCAGTTCTTC.

This clone came up once. This chain links TRBV29-1 with TRBJ1-1; TRBD1 matches 9 bases. Unmatched junction bases numbered 20, after V lost 3 bases and J lost 3 bases. The CDR3 runs 19 residues. Germline V lookup: CDR1 SQVTM, CDR2 ANQGSEA. In nucleotides, the CDR3 is TGCAGCGTTGACAAGGAGGTGGCGGGACAGGGAGGTTTGTACACTGAAGCTTTCTTT. Residues: CSVDKEVAGQGGLYTEAFF.

The rearrangement links TRBV28 to TRBJ2-7, with 10 bases that match TRBD1. The CDR3 totals 15 residues. After removal of 6 bases from V and 4 bases from J, the junction contained 9 bases not matched to a gene. The V gene's germline CDR1 is MDHEN and CDR2 SYDVKM. The DNA of the CDR3 is TGTGCCAGCAGCCCCGGGACAGGGGTTCTTTACGAGCAGTACTTC. Its translation is CASSPGTGVLYEQYF.

The chain employs TRBV5-4 and TRBJ2-1; TRBD2 matches 8 bases. The V gene's germline CDR1 is SGHNT and CDR2 YYREEE (reference sequence). V was clipped by 3 bases and J by 8 bases; unmatched bases: 10. This CDR3 spans 15 amino acids. The CDR3 nucleotides are TGTGCCAGCAGCTCCGGGGGGGCCATGGGGTATGAGCAGTTCTTC. It encodes CASSSGGAMGYEQFF.

The chain recombines TRBV6-5 with TRBJ1-1; TRBD1 matches at 8 bases. The germline CDR1 and CDR2 sequences are MNHEY and SVGAGI. J gave up 7 bases and V 0 bases, and 7 bases lay outside the gene matches. The CDR3 runs 15 residues. In DNA, the CDR3 is TGTGCCAGCAGTTACTCGTTTTTTGGACAGGGTGAAGCTTTCTTT. Amino acid sequence: CASSYSFFGQGEAFF.

The V gene is TRBV27, the J gene TRBJ1-2, with TRBD1 matching 8 bases. CDR1 is MNHEY and CDR2 is SMNVEV in the germline V gene (reference sequence). The CDR3 runs 16 residues. The trim removed 3 bases at V and 4 bases at J, leaving 10 bases unmatched. The CDR3 region has the DNA TGTGCCAGCAGTTTGATGCGGGACAGGTCATTCTATGGCTACACCTTC. Translation: CASSLMRDRSFYGYTF.

This clone showed up just once. The chain has TRBV14 and TRBJ2-1; TRBD2 might be the D (6 bases). The CDR3 consists of 16 residues. Germline V lookup: CDR1 SGHDN, CDR2 FVKESK. Trimming shortened V by 5 bases and J by 0 bases, and 14 bases separated the two germline ends. The CDR3 loop is CASSEFRGLSYNEQFF. CDR3 DNA: TGTGCCAGCAGCGAGTTTCGGGGACTCTCCTACAATGAGCAGTTCTTC.

The chain carries TRBV5-1 and TRBJ2-5, with 8 bases aligning to TRBD2. The V and J ends lost 3 bases and 3 bases, in that order; junction bases with no gene match: 1. CDR3 length equals 13 residues. From germline, CDR1 is SGHRS and CDR2 YFSETQ. CDR3 amino acids: CASSSGLEETQYF. CDR3 nucleotide sequence: TGCGCCAGCAGCTCGGGACTAGAAGAGACCCAGTACTTC.

The chain recombines TRBV27 with TRBJ2-1, with D possibly being TRBD2 (6 bases). The CDR3 covers 15 residues. CDR1 is MNHEY and CDR2 is SMNVEV in the germline V gene (reference sequence). Trimming shortened V by 2 bases and J by 4 bases, and 12 bases separated the two germline ends. The CDR3 DNA sequence: TGTGCCAGCAGTTTAAGCGGGTCGTGGTACAATGAGCAGTTCTTC. It specifies CASSLSGSWYNEQFF.

The chain employs TRBV18 and TRBJ2-1, with D perhaps matching TRBD2 (6 bases). The CDR3 totals 17 residues. V gave up 2 bases and J gave up 7 bases, with 21 bases separating them. CDR1 and CDR2 from the germline V gene are KGHSH and LQKENI. The CDR3 loop is CASSPDSAGTLVNEQFF. The CDR3 nucleotides are TGTGCCAGCTCACCAGACTCGGCGGGAACTTTAGTGAATGAGCAGTTCTTC.

The rearrangement joins TRBV30 to TRBJ1-1, with D hard to call. The CDR3 is made up of 12 amino acids. V was cut by 1 base and J by 8 bases, with 11 bases left in between. CDR1 and CDR2 (germline): GTSNPN, SVGIG (reference sequence). In DNA form, the CDR3 reads TGTGCCTGGAGTGACTATCCCACCGAAGCTTTCTTT. Encoded protein: CAWSDYPTEAFF.

This clone was detected once. The genes are TRBV11-2 and TRBJ2-3, with 9 nucleotides matching TRBD2. J was trimmed by 8 bases and V by 2 bases; bases with no gene match: 17. Germline-derived CDR1 and CDR2 are SGHAT and FQNNGV. The CDR3 has 18 amino acids. CDR3 in amino acids: CASSLFGSGGRAEGTQYF. The DNA for the CDR3 is TGTGCCAGCAGCTTATTCGGGTCGGGCGGGAGGGCTGAGGGTACGCAGTATTTT.

V and J are TRBV2 and TRBJ2-1; D gene ambiguous. The CDR3 is made up of 13 amino acids. V lost 10 bases and J 0 bases, leaving 10 bases between the germline ends. In germline, CDR1 is SNHLY, CDR2 FYNNEI. The CDR3 bases are TGTGCCAAAGCCCCCGACTCCTACAATGAGCAGTTCTTC. Translated: CAKAPDSYNEQFF.

J is TRBJ2-3 and V is TRBV2, with 8 bases fitting TRBD2. CDR1 is SNHLY, CDR2 FYNNEI, per germline. The junction had 13 bases not matched to a gene; V was cut back by 9 bases and J by 2 bases. The CDR3 is 16 residues long. CDR3 protein: CARRDREGRATDTQYF. As DNA, the CDR3 is TGTGCCAGAAGGGACCGGGAGGGCCGGGCCACAGATACGCAGTATTTT.